The text below deals with one T cell receptor beta chain. The sample comes from a study of blood T cell repertoires in COVID-19. This CDR3 is 13 amino acids long. Trimming took 6 bases from V and 1 from J, leaving 9 bases between them. Germline V gene lookup returns CDR1 SGHTA and CDR2 FQGNSA. This table comes from immunoSEQ multiplex PCR, and its TCRdb copy is limited to in-frame clones, with some not included. The sample yields around 76,000 clones, around 76% seen once. This chain links TRBV7-2 with TRBJ1-1; D is undetermined. The sample taken for sequencing was peripheral blood. The receptor was isolated from a woman of 80 years or more with active or convalescent COVID-19. The CDR3 reads CASSQVANTEAFF. The CDR3 DNA follows: TGTGCCAGCAGTCAGGTTGCGAACACTGAAGCTTTCTTT.